This TCR beta chain was captured in a study of tissue T cells after allogeneic stem cell transplantation. Germline lookup yields CDR1 NSHNY and CDR2 SYGAGN. This CDR3 contains 14 residues. V was clipped by 7 bases and J by 0 bases; unmatched bases: 5. To note about this clone: Antigen specificity is unknown. Germline and genes here are mouse. The CDR3 end falls 1 residue outside the read, so it is completed with the germline J gene.

Findings and limits, study-wide: Motif-based clustering found tissue-specific repertoire signatures shared across patients, though few clones were shared.

Survey-depth TCRbeta CDR3 sequencing reported V/J genes and productive frequencies. Assay used: immunoSEQ multiplex PCR; TCRdb lists only in-frame clones, some missing. The profile shows roughly 50,000 clones, nearly 75% of them singletons. The TCR originated in a pool of C57BL/6 mice in good health. Sequences were obtained from sorted cells pooled from one or two spleens. This chain joins TRBV13-1 and TRBJ1-1, with 8 bases that match TRBD1. This CDR3 reads CASGRQGTNTEVFF. The covered CDR3 bases are TGTGCCAGCGGAAGACAGGGGACAAACACAGAAGTCTTC.